This TCR beta chain was documented in a study of blood T cell repertoires in COVID-19. Study details: The United States, Italy and Spain supplied acute and convalescent COVID-19 samples. T cells, B-cell-depleted T cells, or PBMCs provided the cDNA or gDNA that served as material.

While infection was still active, Seattle patients were enrolled and then followed longitudinally. In the authors' workflow: Amplification of reference gene primers was used by the study to estimate nucleated cell counts. Libraries were prepared by immunoSEQ multiplex PCR; TCRdb keeps only in-frame clonotypes and omits some of them. V and J calls and clone size are as listed in that table; D and trimming were resolved from the DNA. This sample has roughly 150,000 clones; roughly 88% occur once, and the top ten carry about 6.9%. The CDR3 is 16 residues long. Germline-derived CDR1 and CDR2 are LNHNV and YYDKDF (reference sequence). V lost 0 bases to trimming and J lost 6 bases; unmatched junction nucleotides: 4.

This TCR was sampled from a man older than 75 with COVID-19, enrolled during active disease. The specimen sequenced was peripheral blood. The chain recombines TRBV15 with TRBJ2-6; 8 bases fit TRBD1. The CDR3 DNA reads as TGTGCCACCAGCAGAGACAGGGGGCGAGAGGCCAACGTCCTGACTTTC. Translation gives CATSRDRGREANVLTF.